These T cell receptor beta chains were read from a single sample in a study of blood T cell repertoires in COVID-19. Sequencing used immunoSEQ multiplex PCR; TCRdb keeps in-frame clones, though not all of them. The table shows approximately 190,000 clones, with roughly 85% occurring only once. The specimen sequenced was peripheral blood. The receptors shown here come from a woman aged 25-40 years with acute or convalescent COVID-19. CDR3s include the opening cysteine and the closing phenylalanine or tryptophan. D genes are given only for firm matches. Rows give clone size only sometimes, using once, few, many, or a class for an expanded clone.

v_call	j_call	d_call	clone_size	cdr3_nt	cdr3_aa
TRBV5-1	TRBJ1-2	.	.	TGCGCCAGCAGCTTGGCGGGACAAAACTATGGCTACACCTTC	CASSLAGQNYGYTF
TRBV27	TRBJ2-7	.	.	TGTGCCAGCAGTTTATCAGTACGAGCCTCCTACGAGCAGTACTTC	CASSLSVRASYEQYF
TRBV2	TRBJ1-6	TRBD1	.	TGTGCCAGTTGGGACAGGGCCCAACATTCACCCCTCCACTTT	CASWDRAQHSPLHF
TRBV27	TRBJ1-1	.	.	TGTGCCAGCCGGATGGGGACAGAAGCTTTCTTT	CASRMGTEAFF
TRBV4-3	TRBJ2-7	.	.	TGCGCCAGCAGCCAAGATTTGATGGGCCGGGAGCAGTACTTC	CASSQDLMGREQYF
TRBV11-2	TRBJ1-2	TRBD1	.	TGTGCCAGCAGCTTAGGGACAGGGGGCTATGGCTACACCTTC	CASSLGTGGYGYTF
TRBV5-4	TRBJ1-1	.	.	TGTGCCAGTCCTGACGACGGGACTGAAGCTTTCTTT	CASPDDGTEAFF
TRBV9	TRBJ2-7	TRBD2	.	TGTGCCAGCAGCGATAGCGGGAGTGGGGGCTACGAGCAGTACTTC	CASSDSGSGGYEQYF
TRBV7-2	TRBJ2-7	.	.	TGTGCCAGCAGCTTAGCGGGAGGTCCCACCTACGAGCAGTACTTC	CASSLAGGPTYEQYF
TRBV6-5	TRBJ2-7	.	.	TGTGCCAGCAGCCGTGACAGAAAGCAGTACTTC	CASSRDRKQYF
TRBV6-1	TRBJ1-2	.	.	TGTGCCAGCAGTGAAGCTGGCAGGGAATTAGATGGCTACACCTTC	CASSEAGRELDGYTF
TRBV12-3/TRBV12-4	TRBJ1-2	.	.	TGTGCCAGCAGTCGACAGGAGTATCGCTACACCTTC	CASSRQEYRYTF
TRBV6-5	TRBJ2-7	TRBD1	.	TGTGCCAGCAGCCTGACAGGGGACACCTACGAGCAGTACTTC	CASSLTGDTYEQYF
TRBV7-2	TRBJ2-1	.	.	TGTGCCAGCAGCTTTCAGGGGCGGTGGGTTGAGCAGTTCTTC	CASSFQGRWVEQFF
TRBV2	TRBJ1-6	.	.	TGTGCCAGCAGGGGCCGCTATAATTCACCCCTCCACTTT	CASRGRYNSPLHF
TRBV7-2	TRBJ2-5	.	.	TGTGCCAGCAGCCAGGCGGGATTTCAAGAGACCCAGTACTTC	CASSQAGFQETQYF
TRBV4-1	TRBJ2-7	TRBD1	.	TGCGCCAGCAGCCAAGAGCCGGGACAGGGGAGAATCTACGAGCAGTACTTC	CASSQEPGQGRIYEQYF
TRBV11-2	TRBJ2-4	TRBD2	.	TGTGCCAGCAGCCTAGCGGGAGGGCCCGGCATTCAGTACTTC	CASSLAGGPGIQYF
TRBV7-2	TRBJ1-4	TRBD1	.	TGTGCCAGCAGCTTCAGCACAGGGACGACAGGGAAAGAACTGTTTTTT	CASSFSTGTTGKELFF
TRBV2	TRBJ2-7	.	.	TGTGCCAGCAGCGTGAGAGACGAGCAGTACTTC	CASSVRDEQYF
TRBV12-3/TRBV12-4	TRBJ1-5	TRBD1	.	TGTGCCAGCAGACAGACAGGGGGTCAGCCCCAGCATTTT	CASRQTGGQPQHF
TRBV7-9	TRBJ2-2	.	.	TGTGCCAGCAGCTCGGACTCACTCGTTACCGGGGAGCTGTTTTTT	CASSSDSLVTGELFF
TRBV28	TRBJ2-5	.	.	TGTGCCAGCAGCCCCCCGGTAGAGACCCAGTACTTC	CASSPPVETQYF
TRBV4-1	TRBJ2-2	TRBD2	once	TGCGCCAGCAGCCAGGGACTAGCGGCGAGTGGAACCGGGGAGCTGTTTTTT	CASSQGLAASGTGELFF
TRBV19	TRBJ2-1	TRBD2	.	TGTGCCAGTACCCTGGGACTAGCGGGAGTAGGAGAGCAGTTCTTC	CASTLGLAGVGEQFF